One sample yielded the 9 T cell receptor beta chains listed below, sequenced in a study of shared clonotypes between healthy human individuals. Only in-frame clones appear in the TCRdb table, and some are missing; sequencing was by immunoSEQ multiplex PCR. The data show about 470,000 clones, 75% to 85% seen once. Sequencing was performed on PBMCs. Source of these receptors: a woman aged 40 to 50 in good health. Some clones in this sample may be carry-over from other donors' samples.

The chain employs TRBV20-1 and TRBJ1-2; D possibly corresponds to TRBD1 (6 bases). The germline V gene has CDR1 DFQATT and CDR2 SNEGSKA (reference sequence). The CDR3 is made up of 11 amino acids. Trimming removed 8 bases at V and 5 bases at J, with 12 bases between. Here the CDR3 DNA reads TGCAGTTCTGTACAGGGATATGGCTACACCTTC. Its protein product is CSSVQGYGYTF.

The genes are TRBV13 and TRBJ2-3; D is possibly TRBD2 (5 bases). From germline, CDR1 is PRHDT and CDR2 FYEKMQ (reference sequence). CDR3 length: 16 amino acids. V was clipped by 3 bases and J by 0 bases, with 13 bases between them. The CDR3 reads CASSFGRSGSTDTQYF. The CDR3 nucleotides read TGTGCCAGCAGCTTCGGAAGAAGCGGAAGCACAGATACGCAGTATTTT.

The chain couples TRBV28 to TRBJ2-5; 7 bases are a match to TRBD1. The J call may be mistaken, given a closer DNA end match to TRBJ2-7. The CDR3 loop spans 15 amino acids. Per the germline V gene, CDR1 is MDHEN and CDR2 is SYDVKM. The CDR3 DNA reads TGTGCCAGCAGTCCTGTTGACAGGGACTCCTACGAGCAGTACTTC. Protein product: CASSPVDRDSYEQYF.

The gene calls are TRBV19 and TRBJ1-1; D is possibly TRBD1 (6 bases). This CDR3 is built from 14 residues. Trimming removed 4 bases at V and 4 bases at J, with 13 bases between. The V gene's germline CDR1 is LNHDA and CDR2 SQIVND (reference sequence). The chain's CDR3 is CASSTGQLLTEAFF. For the CDR3, the DNA is TGTGCCAGTAGTACTGGACAGCTACTCACTGAAGCTTTCTTT.

This clone was recorded once. Written as DNA, the CDR3 is TGTGCCAGCAGTGCGTGGGACAGGGTGGCCTACGAGCAGTACTTC. This translates into CASSAWDRVAYEQYF. J is TRBJ2-7 and V is TRBV27, with 9 bases lining up with TRBD1. Germline trimming cut 5 bases from V and 2 bases from J; bases unmatched to any gene: 7. Germline V gives CDR1 MNHEY, CDR2 SMNVEV (reference sequence). The CDR3 totals 15 residues.

The rearrangement links TRBV18 to TRBJ2-7, with D uncertain. The CDR3 extends over 13 amino acids. V was cut by 3 bases and J by 0 bases, with 6 bases left in between. Germline CDR1 reads KGHSH; CDR2 reads LQKENI. The CDR3 loop reads CASSPKVSYEQYF. DNA of the CDR3: TGTGCCAGCTCACCTAAAGTCTCCTACGAGCAGTACTTC.

As concerns this clone: A read error may explain this, as a much larger clone is one base away. Within the sample, other DNA sequences also encode this same CDR3. The chain recombines TRBV7-9 with TRBJ1-1, with D possibly matching TRBD1 (5 bases). CDR3 length: 15 amino acids. Germline assignment: CDR1 SEHNR and CDR2 FQNEAQ (reference sequence). CDR3: CASSPRSAGDSEAFF. The CDR3 DNA sequence: TGTGCCAGCAGCCCTCGCTCGGCGGGGGATTCTGAAGCCTTCTTT.

This sequence joins TRBV5-1 and TRBJ2-2, with D tentatively TRBD1 or TRBD2 (5 bases each). This CDR3 is built from 14 residues. The V gene's germline CDR1 is SGHRS and CDR2 YFSETQ. The germline V and J ends were trimmed by 0 bases and 6 bases, with 9 bases remaining between them. The CDR3 protein is CASSLVQGAGELFF. CDR3 nucleotides: TGCGCCAGCAGCTTGGTTCAGGGAGCCGGGGAGCTGTTTTTT.

The chain is built from TRBV4-3 and TRBJ2-2, with D perhaps TRBD2 (6 bases). The CDR3 has 17 amino acids. The germline V gene has CDR1 LGHNA and CDR2 YSLEER. V lost 5 bases to trimming and J lost 6 bases, with 22 bases between them. CDR3 residues: CASSEVTWEDRPGELFF. Here the CDR3 DNA reads TGCGCCAGCAGCGAAGTGACCTGGGAGGACCGGCCCGGGGAGCTGTTTTTT.